This T cell receptor (beta chain) was identified in a study of blood T cell repertoires in COVID-19. In the original workflow: The assay estimated nucleated cells by amplifying reference gene primers. Profiled with immunoSEQ multiplex PCR; TCRdb holds only in-frame clones, not every one. V and J calls and clone size are those listed in that table; D and trimming were worked out from the DNA. The sample yields 150,000 to 200,000 clones, approximately 80% seen once. CDR1 is SGHTA, CDR2 FQGTGA, per germline. V was pared by 2 bases and J by 10 bases, with 9 bases between. The CDR3 loop spans 12 amino acids.

The sequencing sample was made of PBMCs or T cells enriched from blood (not recorded which). The V gene is TRBV7-3, the J gene TRBJ2-1; TRBD2 might be the D (6 bases). This sequence was found in a man aged 35 to 55 who had recovered from COVID-19. The CDR3 coding sequence is TGTGCCAGCAGCTTATACGCGGGAGAGCAGTTCTTC. Its translation: CASSLYAGEQFF.